This is a list of T cell receptor beta chains from one sample in a study of shared clonotypes between healthy human individuals. Assay: immunoSEQ multiplex PCR; the TCRdb copy retains only in-frame clones and omits some. Here the sample spans 530,000 or so clones, 60% to 80% being singletons. Material: PBMCs. The receptors shown here come from a woman aged 40 to 50 in good health. Some clones in this sample may be carry-over from other donors' samples. Each CDR3 is given without its conserved first and last residue. Clone size appears in some rows only: once, few, many, or a class for an expanded clone.

v_call	clone_size	j_call	cdr3_aa
TRBV2	.	TRBJ2-4	ASRTGDIQY
TRBV7-8	.	TRBJ1-5	ASSPFNQPQH
TRBV15	few	TRBJ1-2	ATSRGTGYGYT
TRBV9	.	TRBJ2-1	ASSARDFLGNEQF
TRBV2	.	TRBJ1-2	ASSTDTNYGYT
TRBV4-1	.	TRBJ2-2	ASSQGQGLWTGELF
TRBV5-1	few	TRBJ2-1	ASSLRGFGEEQF
TRBV5-4	.	TRBJ2-2	ASSTSGRSDTGELF
TRBV27	.	TRBJ2-7	ASGQGGYEQY
TRBV29-1	.	TRBJ2-7	SVGGSSEQY
TRBV4-2	.	TRBJ1-1	ASGKGAGYTEAF
TRBV11-3	.	TRBJ2-2	ASSRTRGTGELF
TRBV5-8	once	TRBJ1-2	ASSLVIYGYT
TRBV5-1	.	TRBJ1-5	ASSDGEGTYQPQH
TRBV29-1	.	TRBJ2-7	SVRTSGRARSYEQY
TRBV6-1	.	TRBJ2-5	ASSVPGRAQETQY
TRBV11-1	.	TRBJ1-1	ASSLGVNTEAF
TRBV28	.	TRBJ2-1	ASGAPRRGKF
TRBV18	.	TRBJ2-5	ASSPRQGVFRETQY
TRBV10-3	.	TRBJ1-3	AISEGTSGDTIY
TRBV2	.	TRBJ2-1	ASSARTSGSNEQF
TRBV5-1	.	TRBJ1-4	ASSSTPLGTNEKLF
TRBV27	.	TRBJ1-1	ASSSRGRNTEAF
TRBV7-2	.	TRBJ1-2	ASSLAGNPGYT
TRBV29-1	.	TRBJ2-5	SVSGGDQETQY
TRBV4-3	many	TRBJ2-3	ASSQEGRSLIDTQY
TRBV5-5	.	TRBJ2-7	ASSLIGNEQY
TRBV4-1	few	TRBJ2-5	ASSQDATSGMRKTQY
TRBV5-4	once	TRBJ2-2	ASSSGQGAGELF